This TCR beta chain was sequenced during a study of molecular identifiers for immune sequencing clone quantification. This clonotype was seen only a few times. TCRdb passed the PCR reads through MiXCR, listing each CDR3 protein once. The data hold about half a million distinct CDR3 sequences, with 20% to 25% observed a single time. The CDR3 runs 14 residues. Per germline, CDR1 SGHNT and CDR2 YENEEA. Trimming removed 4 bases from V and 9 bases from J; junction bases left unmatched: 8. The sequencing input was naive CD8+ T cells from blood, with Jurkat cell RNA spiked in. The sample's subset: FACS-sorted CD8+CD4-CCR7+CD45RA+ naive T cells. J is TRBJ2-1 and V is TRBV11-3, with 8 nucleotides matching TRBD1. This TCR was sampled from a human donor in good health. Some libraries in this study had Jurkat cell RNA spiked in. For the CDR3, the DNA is TGTGCCAGCAGCTCTCCCGACAGGGGCGCTGAGCAGTTCTTC. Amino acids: CASSSPDRGAEQFF. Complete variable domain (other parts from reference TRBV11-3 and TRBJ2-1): EAGVVQSPRYKIIEKKQPVAFWCNPISGHNTLYWYLQNLGQGPELLIRYENEEAVDDSQLPKDRFSAERLKGVDSTLKIQPAELGDSAVYLCASSSPDRGAEQFFGPGTRLTVL.